This T cell receptor beta chain was obtained from a study of neurological immune-mediated disorders. This clonotype was recorded at least ten times. The antigen remains unidentified. Study conclusions and caveats: None of the CDR3 amino acid sequences found in expanded clones was shared across subjects. This suggests that the TCR-beta repertoires were private in all groups. The greatest TCR clonal expansion appeared in HTLV-1-associated myelopathy and the smallest, falling below healthy controls, in multiple sclerosis.

Synthesis of cDNA was accomplished via 5'RACE employing 10-nucleotide random UMIs. TCRdb reprocessed the 5' RACE reads with MiXCR, giving one entry per CDR3 protein. The sample has some 48,000 distinct CDR3 sequences, under 15% seen once. The time point denotes: longitudinal time-point 2. With 2 bases removed from V and 4 bases from J, the gap between germline ends came to 6 bases. Germline CDR1 reads MNHNY; CDR2 reads SVGAGI (reference sequence). The CDR3 extends over 13 amino acids. Sequenced sample: PBMCs. The V and J genes are TRBV6-6 and TRBJ1-3; D is unclear. This TCR came from a male donor with HTLV-1-associated myelopathy (HAM/TSP). Here the CDR3 reads CASSYPAGNTIYF. The DNA for the CDR3 is TGTGCCAGCAGTTACCCGGCCGGAAACACCATATATTTT.